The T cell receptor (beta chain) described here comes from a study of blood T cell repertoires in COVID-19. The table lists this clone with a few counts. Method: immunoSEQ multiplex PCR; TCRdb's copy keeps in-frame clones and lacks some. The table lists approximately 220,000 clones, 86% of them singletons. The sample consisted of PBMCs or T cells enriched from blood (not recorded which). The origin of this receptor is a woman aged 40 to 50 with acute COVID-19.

The CDR3 loop reads CASSPEVGTSEAFF. The CDR3 DNA sequence: TGCGCCAGCAGCCCAGAAGTGGGGACTTCCGAAGCTTTCTTT. The chain employs TRBV4-1 and TRBJ1-1; D might be TRBD1 (5 bases). Trimming left V 4 bases short and J 8 bases short, with 17 bases between. Per the germline V gene, CDR1 is MGHRA and CDR2 is YSYEKL. The CDR3 contains 14 residues.